The 5 T cell receptor beta chains below were found in one sample sequenced in a study of identical twins. TCRdb independently ran MiXCR on the 5' RACE reads; one entry per CDR3 protein. The table includes fewer than 350,000 distinct CDR3 sequences, about 8.3% detected once. The same sample was also used in a study of yellow fever vaccine responses in identical twins.

The sample was memory (CD45RO+) T cells sorted from blood. These receptors all come from a woman aged 18-30 years in good health.

This clonotype was found a few times. One base away lies a much larger clone, so this may be a sequencing read error. This sequence joins TRBV5-6 and TRBJ2-7; TRBD1 aligns across 9 bases. V trimming: 4 bases; J trimming: 7 bases; junction bases outside the gene matches: 6. Germline assignment: CDR1 SGHDT and CDR2 YYEEEE. The CDR3 is 13 amino acids. Written as DNA, the CDR3 is TGTGCCAGCAGCACAGACAGGGGGTGGGAGCAGTACGTC. This sequence encodes CASSTDRGWEQYV.

This clonotype was detected ten times or more. The chain uses TRBV5-1 and TRBJ2-1; 7 nucleotides match TRBD1. The length of the CDR3 is 18 residues. V shed 3 bases, J shed 0 bases, and the junction held 12 bases outside the gene matches. In germline, CDR1 is SGHRS, CDR2 YFSETQ. CDR3 nucleotide sequence: TGCGCCAGCAGCTGGATGGGGGTACAGGGGATCTCCTACAATGAGCAGTTCTTC. Encoded protein: CASSWMGVQGISYNEQFF.

This clonotype was observed a handful of times. V gene TRBV27 combines with J gene TRBJ1-6, with D possibly matching TRBD1 (5 bases). The CDR3 sequence is 15 residues long. Trimming took off 2 bases at V and 7 bases at J, with 12 bases between the two ends. CDR1 is MNHEY, CDR2 SMNVEV, per germline (reference sequence). The CDR3 DNA follows: TGTGCCAGCAGTTTAGGATTCCAGGGAAATTCACCCCTCCACTTT. Amino acids: CASSLGFQGNSPLHF.

The sample holds a few counts of this clonotype. The chain has TRBV6-6 and TRBJ2-7; D is unresolved. V was shortened by 2 bases and J by 1 base, with 6 bases between the two germline ends. The CDR3 consists of 13 residues. CDR1 is MNHNY and CDR2 is SVGAGI in the germline V gene (reference sequence). CDR3 in amino acids: CASSYKESYEQYF. DNA of the CDR3: TGTGCCAGCAGTTACAAGGAATCCTACGAGCAGTACTTC.

The chain recombines TRBV7-9 with TRBJ1-1; D gene uncertain. The germline V gene has CDR1 SEHNR and CDR2 FQNEAQ (reference sequence). Trimming took 5 bases from V and 4 from J, leaving 2 bases between them. The CDR3 is made up of 10 amino acids. CDR3 protein: CASSLTEAFF. The CDR3 region has the DNA TGTGCCAGCAGCCTCACTGAAGCTTTCTTT.